This record looks at one T cell receptor (beta chain) sequence and its context. The data stem from a study of technical replicates of blood from a few donors. Per the germline V gene, CDR1 is SGHAT and CDR2 is FQNNGV. This CDR3 has 19 residues. V was clipped by 6 bases and J by 0 bases; unmatched bases: 15. The repertoire was sequenced with immunoSEQ multiplex PCR; TCRdb's copy has only in-frame clones and lacks some. Seen here are approximately 79,000 clones, approximately 96% observed once, and the top ten hold roughly 0.3%. The sequence was obtained from a human donor in good health. Input material: T cells isolated from PBMCs. The rearrangement uses TRBV11-2 and TRBJ2-2; 8 nucleotides line up with TRBD2. CDR3 sequence (DNA): TGTGCCAGCAGATCCCCCTACTCCGGGACTAGGCCGAACACCGGGGAGCTGTTTTTT. This encodes CASRSPYSGTRPNTGELFF.